This entry concerns a single T cell receptor beta chain. V gave up 3 bases and J gave up 5 bases, with 19 bases separating them. The CDR3 is 16 amino acids. Germline assignment: CDR1 MNHEY and CDR2 SVGAGI. The data were taken from a study of blood T cell repertoires in COVID-19. The wider study: The origin of the acute and convalescent COVID-19 samples was the United States, Italy and Spain. PBMCs, B-cell-depleted T cells, or T cells were the source of the cDNA or gDNA that made up the material.

In the original processing: The assay estimated nucleated cells by amplifying reference gene primers. Only in-frame clones appear in the TCRdb table, and some are missing; sequencing was by immunoSEQ multiplex PCR. V and J calls and clone size are as listed in that table; D and trimming were resolved from the DNA. The data hold 30,000 or so clones, with 90% observed a single time. The TCR sequence derives from a man aged 60 to 75 with active COVID-19. This rearrangement joins TRBV6-5 to TRBJ1-1; no clear D gene. The sequenced sample was peripheral blood. The CDR3 nucleotides are TGTGCCAGCAGTTATAGCGCCGGCGGCCAGCTTACTGAAGCTTTCTTT. This sequence encodes CASSYSAGGQLTEAFF.